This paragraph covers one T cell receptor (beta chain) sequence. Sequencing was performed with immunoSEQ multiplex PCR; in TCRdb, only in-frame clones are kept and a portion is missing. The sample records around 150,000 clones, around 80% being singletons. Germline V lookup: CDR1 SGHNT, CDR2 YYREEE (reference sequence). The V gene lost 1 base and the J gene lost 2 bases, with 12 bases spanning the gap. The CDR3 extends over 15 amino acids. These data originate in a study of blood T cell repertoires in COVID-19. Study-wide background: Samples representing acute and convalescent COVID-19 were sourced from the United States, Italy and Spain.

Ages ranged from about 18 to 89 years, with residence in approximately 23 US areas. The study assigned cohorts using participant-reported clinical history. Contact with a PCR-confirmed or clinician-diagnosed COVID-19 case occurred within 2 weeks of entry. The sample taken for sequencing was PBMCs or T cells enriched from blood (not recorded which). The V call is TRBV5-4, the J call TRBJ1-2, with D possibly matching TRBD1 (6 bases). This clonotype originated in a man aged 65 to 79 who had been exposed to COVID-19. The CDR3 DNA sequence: TGTGCCAGCAGCTTGCCGCGTACAGGGAACTATGGCTACACCTTC. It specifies CASSLPRTGNYGYTF.